These 5 T cell receptor beta chains came from one sample sequenced in a study of shared clonotypes between healthy human individuals (dated by TCRdb to 2020 to 2022). The library came from the immunoSEQ multiplex PCR assay. In TCRdb, the immuneACCESS table is reduced to in-frame sequences with V and J assigned. These tables do not hold every clone; where another copy was compared, an unresolved V gene accounts for under half, and the others remain unexplained. The sample table contains roughly 410,000 clones; only one count was recorded for around 96% of them. The ten top clones hold approximately 0.32% of the sample. Sequences were obtained from memory CD8+ T cells sorted from blood. The meaning of the sample's cell subset or site label: CD45RO+ cells pooled with CCR7-negative TemRA cells. The receptors derive from a man younger than 45 in good health.

The V call is TRBV10-3, the J call TRBJ2-1; 7 positions match TRBD1. V was clipped by 8 bases and J by 3 bases; unmatched bases: 1. This CDR3 spans 12 amino acids. In germline, CDR1 is ENHRY, CDR2 SYGVKD. The CDR3 is CAIGQDYNEQFF. As DNA, the CDR3 is TGTGCCATCGGACAGGACTACAATGAGCAGTTCTTC.

This chain connects TRBV11-1 to TRBJ2-5; 9 bases line up with TRBD1. The CDR3 is 15 residues long. The germline gives CDR1 SGHAT, CDR2 FQDESV (reference sequence). Trimming cost V 5 bases and J 5 bases; bases outside gene matches: 9. DNA of the CDR3: TGTGCCAGCAGCGAGGGACAGGGAGCGGTCGAGACCCAGTACTTC. Protein sequence: CASSEGQGAVETQYF.

The J gene is TRBJ2-3, the V gene TRBV30; TRBD2 matches 7 bases. CDR3 length: 13 amino acids. Germline V CDR1 and CDR2: GTSNPN, SVGIG (reference sequence). With V trimmed by 7 bases and J by 0 bases, 4 bases remained unmatched. CDR3 residues: CASQAGSTDTQYF. DNA for the CDR3: TGTGCCTCCCAAGCGGGGAGCACAGATACGCAGTATTTT.

This clone was recorded once. The gene calls are TRBV19 and TRBJ1-4; D is undetermined. Per the germline V gene, CDR1 is LNHDA and CDR2 is SQIVND (reference sequence). The CDR3 has 17 residues. V lost 10 bases to trimming and J lost 0 bases, with 21 bases between them. DNA of the CDR3: TGTGCCACCTCATTGGGGAGTTTCCTTGCAACTAATGAAAAACTGTTTTTT. This translates into CATSLGSFLATNEKLFF.

The chain joins TRBV28 to TRBJ1-2; TRBD1 aligns across 7 bases. The CDR3 is made up of 15 amino acids. J lost 0 bases, V lost 6 bases, and 7 bases had no gene match. CDR1 and CDR2 from the germline V gene are MDHEN and SYDVKM. In DNA, the CDR3 is TGTGCCAGCAGCCTCAGGGGGAGAGCTAACTATGGCTACACCTTC. Encoded protein: CASSLRGRANYGYTF.